The rows below give T cell receptor beta chains drawn from one sample of a study of Graves' ophthalmopathy and Graves' hyperthyroidism. TCRdb analysed the multiplex PCR reads with MiXCR anew, one entry per CDR3 protein. The table lists 200,000 to 250,000 distinct CDR3 sequences, about 22% of them singletons. Sequenced: peripheral blood. These receptors originate from a woman in her 50s with Graves' ophthalmopathy. CDR3s include the opening cysteine and the closing phenylalanine or tryptophan. Clone size is given for some rows only: seen once, a few or many times, or a class if the clone is expanded.

TRBV20-1,many,TRBJ2-2,CSARDQGGRSTGELFF
TRBV6-6,many,TRBJ2-7,CASQQGHNEQYF
TRBV14,.,TRBJ1-6,CASSQEGQLNSPLHF
TRBV15,many,TRBJ2-7,CATSRDVGYEQYF
TRBV7-8,many,TRBJ1-5,CASGQGVNQPQHF
TRBV6-2/TRBV6-3,.,TRBJ2-4,CASSLSRSGNIQYF
TRBV7-2,many,TRBJ2-7,CASSPGQGRVQYF
TRBV12-3/TRBV12-4,.,TRBJ1-5,CASSPATLNQPQPF
TRBV18,.,TRBJ1-5,CASSPSIGSNQPQHF
TRBV11-2,many,TRBJ2-4,CASSSIGTSKNIQYF
TRBV4-1,many,TRBJ2-2,CASTQGQNTGELFF
TRBV28,many,TRBJ1-1,CASTVSPGSNTEAFF
TRBV7-2,many,TRBJ2-7,CASTQRASWGEQHF
TRBV7-2,.,TRBJ1-3,CASSLQVDTGNTIYF